This T cell receptor beta chain came from a study of shared clonotypes between healthy human individuals. Study-wide results and limits: Four donors shared about 4.5% of their naive CD4 clonotypes. Despite large depth, sorted-subset datasets appeared incompletely sequenced.

Donors were healthy HIV-negative adults without recently reported acute infections or vaccinations. Only Caucasian adults living in Nashville, Tennessee made up the donor group. Here immunoSEQ multiplex PCR was the method, and the copy in TCRdb shows in-frame clones only, minus some. The table includes under 1,900,000 clones, about 98.5% detected once. The V end was cut by 5 bases, the J end by 15 bases, with 28 bases between. Germline values: CDR1 SQVTM, CDR2 ANQGSEA. There are 15 residues in the CDR3. On this clone itself: What it recognizes is unknown.

The specimen sequenced was naive CD4+ T cells sorted from blood. Documented subset: CD45RA+ positively selected. The source is a man aged 30-40 years in good health. The chain couples TRBV29-1 to TRBJ2-2; a weak D match, TRBD2 (6 bases). The CDR3 protein is CSVLGGSGTKRVVFF. CDR3 sequence (DNA): TGCAGCGTTTTAGGAGGGTCTGGTACCAAGAGGGTGGTGTTTTTT.